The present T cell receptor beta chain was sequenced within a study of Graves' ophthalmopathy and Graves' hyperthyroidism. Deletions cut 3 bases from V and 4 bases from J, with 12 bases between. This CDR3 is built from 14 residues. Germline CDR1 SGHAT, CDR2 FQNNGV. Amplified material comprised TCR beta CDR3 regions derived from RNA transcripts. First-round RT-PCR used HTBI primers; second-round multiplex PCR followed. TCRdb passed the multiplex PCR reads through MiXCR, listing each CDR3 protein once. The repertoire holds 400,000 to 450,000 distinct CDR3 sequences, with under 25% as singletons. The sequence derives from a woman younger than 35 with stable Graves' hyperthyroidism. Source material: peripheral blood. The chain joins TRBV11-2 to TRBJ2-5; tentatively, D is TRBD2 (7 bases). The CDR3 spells CASSFWGGGETQYF. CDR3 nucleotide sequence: TGTGCCAGCAGCTTTTGGGGGGGCGGAGAGACCCAGTACTTC.